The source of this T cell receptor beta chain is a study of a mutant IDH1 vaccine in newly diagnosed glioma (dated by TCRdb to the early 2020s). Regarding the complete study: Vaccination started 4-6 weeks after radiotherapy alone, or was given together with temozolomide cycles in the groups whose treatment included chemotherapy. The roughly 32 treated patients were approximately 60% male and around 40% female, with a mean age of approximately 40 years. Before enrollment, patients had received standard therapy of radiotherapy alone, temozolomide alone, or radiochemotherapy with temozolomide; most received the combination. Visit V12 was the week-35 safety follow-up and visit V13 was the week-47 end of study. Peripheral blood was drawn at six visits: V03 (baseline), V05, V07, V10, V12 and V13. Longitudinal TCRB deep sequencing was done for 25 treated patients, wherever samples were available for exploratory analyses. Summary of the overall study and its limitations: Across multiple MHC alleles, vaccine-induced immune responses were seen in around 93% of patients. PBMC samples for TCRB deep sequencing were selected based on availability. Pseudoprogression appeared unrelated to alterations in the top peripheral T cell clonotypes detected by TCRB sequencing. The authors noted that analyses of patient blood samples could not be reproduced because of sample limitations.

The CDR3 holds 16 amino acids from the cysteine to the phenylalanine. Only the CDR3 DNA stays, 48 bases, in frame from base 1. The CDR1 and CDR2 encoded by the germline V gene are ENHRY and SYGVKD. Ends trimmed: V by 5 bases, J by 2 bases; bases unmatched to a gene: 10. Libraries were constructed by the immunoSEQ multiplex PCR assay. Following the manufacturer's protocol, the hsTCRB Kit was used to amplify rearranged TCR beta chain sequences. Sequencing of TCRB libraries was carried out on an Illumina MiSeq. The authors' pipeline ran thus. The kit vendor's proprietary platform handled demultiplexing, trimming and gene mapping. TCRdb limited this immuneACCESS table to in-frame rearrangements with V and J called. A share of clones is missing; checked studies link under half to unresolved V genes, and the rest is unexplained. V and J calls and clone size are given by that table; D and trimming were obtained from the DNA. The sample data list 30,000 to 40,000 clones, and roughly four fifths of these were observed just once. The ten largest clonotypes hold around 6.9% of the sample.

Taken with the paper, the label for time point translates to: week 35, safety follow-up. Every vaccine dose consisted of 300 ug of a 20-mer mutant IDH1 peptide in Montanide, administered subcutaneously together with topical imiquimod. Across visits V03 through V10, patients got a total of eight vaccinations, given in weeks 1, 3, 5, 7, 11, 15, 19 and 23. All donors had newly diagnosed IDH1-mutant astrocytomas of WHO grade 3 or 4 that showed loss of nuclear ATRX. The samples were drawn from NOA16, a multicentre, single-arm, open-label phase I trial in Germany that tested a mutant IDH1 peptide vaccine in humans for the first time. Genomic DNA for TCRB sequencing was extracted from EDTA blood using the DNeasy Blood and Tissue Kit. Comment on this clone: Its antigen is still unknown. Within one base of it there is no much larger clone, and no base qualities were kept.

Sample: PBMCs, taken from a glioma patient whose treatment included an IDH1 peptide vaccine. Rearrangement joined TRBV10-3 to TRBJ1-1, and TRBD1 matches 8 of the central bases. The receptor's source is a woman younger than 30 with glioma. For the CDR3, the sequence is CAISFSTGVFNTEAFF. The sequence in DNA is TGTGCCATCAGTTTTTCGACAGGGGTCTTCAACACTGAAGCTTTCTTT.